These 2 T cell receptor beta chains came from one sample sequenced in a study of OX40 agonist ivuxolimab in advanced cancers. Sequencing used immunoSEQ multiplex PCR; TCRdb keeps in-frame clones, though not all of them. The table has tens of thousands of clones, around 90% seen once. The specimen was CD4+ or CD8+ T cells sorted from blood, collected in a trial of the OX40 agonist ivuxolimab. The source is an adult with an advanced solid tumor such as melanoma, head and neck, liver or kidney cancer.

The gene calls are TRBV5-6 and TRBJ2-1; the match to TRBD2 covers 12 bases. The germline V gene encodes CDR1 SGHDT and CDR2 YYEEEE. The CDR3 is 17 residues long. The V segment lost 0 bases and the J segment 8 bases; nucleotides outside the gene matches: 9. The CDR3, as DNA: TGTGCCAGCAGCTTGGCCCGACTAGCGGGAGTAGTCGATGAGCAGTTCTTC. Protein product: CASSLARLAGVVDEQFF.

This chain links TRBV20-1 with TRBJ2-5; D ambiguous. The CDR3 totals 11 residues. The germline V gene encodes CDR1 DFQATT and CDR2 SNEGSKA (reference sequence). V lost 0 bases to trimming and J lost 7 bases, with 6 bases between them. The CDR3 nucleotides read TGCAGTGCTAGAGAACACTGGACCCAGTACTTC. This translates into CSAREHWTQYF.